Below are 17 T cell receptor beta chains sequenced from a single sample in a study of radiotherapy plus CTLA-4 blockade in lung cancer. The table came from immunoSEQ multiplex PCR; TCRdb's copy has only in-frame clones and leaves some out. The sample includes over 85,000 clones, around 83% of them seen just once. The sequencing here drew on peripheral blood, taken from a patient treated with radiotherapy plus ipilimumab. Every receptor here comes from a human donor with non-small cell lung cancer that progressed on radiotherapy plus ipilimumab.

This clone was observed a few times. V and J are TRBV29-1 and TRBJ2-3, with TRBD2 identical over 11 bases. The CDR3 is 14 residues long. The V gene end was trimmed by 4 bases and the J gene end by 4 bases; junction bases not matched to a gene: 4. Germline V lookup: CDR1 SQVTM, CDR2 ANQGSEA. The CDR3 sequence: CSVGISGRADTQYF. The CDR3 nucleotides are TGCAGCGTTGGTATTAGCGGGAGGGCAGATACGCAGTATTTT.

The rearrangement joins TRBV6-5 to TRBJ1-1; the D gene is possibly TRBD1 (6 bases). The germline V gene has CDR1 MNHEY and CDR2 SVGAGI. The CDR3 consists of 13 residues. V dropped 0 bases and J dropped 4 bases, with 6 bases sitting between them. DNA of the CDR3: TGTGCCAGCAGTTACTCGACAGGCACTGAAGCTTTCTTT. It specifies CASSYSTGTEAFF.

The J gene is TRBJ1-2, the V gene TRBV28; 7 bases are shared with TRBD1. Per the germline V gene, CDR1 is MDHEN and CDR2 is SYDVKM. The CDR3 length is 13 residues. The V gene end was trimmed by 7 bases and the J gene end by 2 bases; junction bases not matched to a gene: 4. CDR3: CASTSDRNYGYTF. CDR3 nucleotides: TGTGCCAGCACCTCGGACAGGAACTATGGCTACACCTTC.

The V and J genes are TRBV6-5 and TRBJ2-3; 7 nucleotides match TRBD2. This CDR3 has 14 amino acids. J was trimmed by 1 base and V by 2 bases; bases with no gene match: 0. Germline CDR1 is MNHEY and CDR2 is SVGAGI. This chain's CDR3 is CASSYLAGTDTQYF. DNA for the CDR3: TGTGCCAGCAGTTACCTAGCGGGCACAGATACGCAGTATTTT.

The chain joins TRBV7-3 to TRBJ1-5, with D uncertain. Germline V lookup: CDR1 SGHTA, CDR2 FQGTGA. The CDR3 contains 14 residues. V was pared by 5 bases and J by 1 base, with 9 bases between. The CDR3: CASSPRPSNQPQHF. The CDR3 bases are TGTGCCAGCAGCCCCCGACCAAGCAATCAGCCCCAGCATTTT.

The chain employs TRBV7-8 and TRBJ2-3; D remains ambiguous. Trimming removed 3 bases from V and 8 bases from J, with 15 bases in between. The CDR3 consists of 14 residues. The V gene's germline CDR1 is SGHVS and CDR2 FQNEAQ. The CDR3 nucleotides read TGTGCCAGCAGCTTTAGTGGCTCGGCCGGTACGCAGTATTTT. Protein: CASSFSGSAGTQYF.

The rearrangement joins TRBV13 to TRBJ2-3; D is perhaps TRBD2 (6 bases). The CDR3 spans 14 residues. The germline V gene encodes CDR1 PRHDT and CDR2 FYEKMQ (reference sequence). The germline V and J ends were trimmed by 0 bases and 5 bases, with 9 bases remaining between them. The DNA for the CDR3 is TGTGCCAGCAGCTTAGGTTGGAGGGAAGATACGCAGTATTTT. It specifies CASSLGWREDTQYF.

J is TRBJ2-2 and V is TRBV28, with D unresolved. The CDR3 length is 15 residues. Germline V gene sequence: CDR1 MDHEN, CDR2 SYDVKM. Trimming cost V 2 bases and J 1 base, with 8 bases left between them. CDR3 DNA: TGTGCCAGCAGTTTAATCGTGCGGAACACCGGGGAGCTGTTTTTT. This gives the protein CASSLIVRNTGELFF.

The chain employs TRBV5-8 and TRBJ1-5; possibly TRBD1 for D (5 bases). The CDR3 loop spans 16 amino acids. Trimming took 4 bases from V and 3 from J, leaving 17 bases between them. Germline CDR1 is SGHTS and CDR2 is YDEGEE. CDR3 bases: TGTGCCAGCAGCGGAAGGGGCCAGAAATACAATCAGCCCCAGCATTTT. This codes for CASSGRGQKYNQPQHF.

The rearrangement links TRBV5-1 to TRBJ2-7; 11 positions agree with TRBD2. The trim removed 4 bases at V and 7 bases at J, leaving 13 bases unmatched. This CDR3 is 16 amino acids long. Per germline, CDR1 SGHRS and CDR2 YFSETQ. CDR3 in amino acids: CASSPQAVAGGREQYF. As DNA, the CDR3 is TGCGCCAGCAGCCCCCAGGCTGTAGCGGGAGGGCGGGAGCAGTACTTC.

The chain uses TRBV7-2 and TRBJ2-2; 10 nucleotides agree with TRBD1. The V gene's germline CDR1 is SGHTA and CDR2 FQGNSA. After removal of 1 base from V and 0 bases from J, the junction contained 2 bases not matched to a gene. The CDR3 length is 17 residues. The CDR3 nucleotides read TGTGCCAGCAGCTTAGTCGGGACAGGGGCGAACACCGGGGAGCTGTTTTTT. Its translation: CASSLVGTGANTGELFF. The complete variable domain, with remaining parts taken from reference TRBV7-2 and TRBJ2-2, reads GAGVSQSPSNKVTEKGKDVELRCDPISGHTALYWYRQSLGQGLEFLIYFQGNSAPDKSGLPSDRFSAERTGGSVSTLTIQRTQQEDSAVYLCASSLVGTGANTGELFFGEGSRLTVL.

This clone was counted a few times. The CDR3: CASSRAGTGEETQYF. The CDR3 coding sequence is TGTGCCAGCTCACGAGCCGGGACAGGGGAAGAGACCCAGTACTTC. J is TRBJ2-5 and V is TRBV18, with 10 positions matching TRBD1. Germline V lookup: CDR1 KGHSH, CDR2 LQKENI. The CDR3 runs 15 residues. Germline trimming cut 4 bases from V and 3 bases from J; bases unmatched to any gene: 5.

The chain has TRBV29-1 and TRBJ2-7; D remains unclear. This CDR3 comprises 11 residues. Germline V lookup: CDR1 SQVTM, CDR2 ANQGSEA. V gave up 5 bases and J gave up 4 bases, with 9 bases separating them. CDR3 region: CSVRGVYEQYV. The CDR3 region has the DNA TGCAGCGTTAGAGGTGTGTACGAGCAGTACGTC.

The chain combines TRBV28 with TRBJ2-1; possible D gene TRBD2, 6 bases. The CDR3 loop spans 14 amino acids. Germline-derived CDR1 and CDR2 are MDHEN and SYDVKM. Trimming removed 7 bases from V and 2 bases from J, with 12 bases in between. This CDR3 is CASKGGGAYNEQFF. The DNA for the CDR3 is TGTGCCAGCAAGGGCGGAGGGGCCTACAATGAGCAGTTCTTC.

The chain is built from TRBV19 and TRBJ1-1, with a tentative D call TRBD1 (5 bases). The CDR3 consists of 12 residues. CDR1 is LNHDA and CDR2 is SQIVND in the germline V gene (reference sequence). V was pared by 7 bases and J by 6 bases, with 12 bases between. The CDR3 here is CASNLGVAEAFF. CDR3 DNA: TGTGCCAGTAACTTGGGGGTTGCTGAAGCTTTCTTT.

This chain links TRBV7-6 with TRBJ2-5, with 8 bases aligning to TRBD1. Per germline, CDR1 SGHVS and CDR2 FNYEAQ. The CDR3 contains 16 residues. The J segment lost 2 bases and the V segment lost 5 bases, leaving 10 bases of the junction unmatched. The CDR3 bases are TGTGCCAGCAGCGATCCGGGACAGGAATCACAAGAGACCCAGTACTTC. It encodes CASSDPGQESQETQYF. Combining the CDR3 with reference TRBV7-6 and TRBJ2-5 gives the whole variable domain GAGVSQSPRYKVTKRGQDVALRCDPISGHVSLYWYRQALGQGPEFLTYFNYEAQQDKSGLPNDRFSAERPEGSISTLTIQRTEQRDSAMYRCASSDPGQESQETQYFGPGTRLLVL.

The V and J genes are TRBV5-3 and TRBJ1-5, with a tentative D call TRBD1 (5 bases). TRBV5-3 qualifies as an ORF whose function is uncertain. The CDR3 covers 15 residues. V was shortened by 4 bases and J by 1 base, with 12 bases between the two germline ends. The CDR3 DNA reads TGTGCCAGAAGCACTTTGGGGGGAAGCAATCAGCCCCAGCATTTT. Translation: CARSTLGGSNQPQHF.